A single sample gave rise to the 17 T cell receptor beta chains below, sequenced in a study of blood T cell repertoires in COVID-19. Clones were read by immunoSEQ multiplex PCR, and TCRdb kept only the in-frame ones, dropping some. This sample yields approximately 210,000 clones, of which roughly 84% are seen a single time; 1.9% belongs to the top ten. Sequenced input: peripheral blood. The receptors shown here come from a man aged 40-49 years with active or convalescent COVID-19.

The V call is TRBV9, the J call TRBJ1-5; no reliable D call. V lost 3 bases, J lost 3 bases, and 10 bases lay in between. Germline lookup yields CDR1 SGDLS and CDR2 YYNGEE. This CDR3 is 14 amino acids long. This CDR3 reads CASSGGLNNQPQHF. CDR3 DNA: TGTGCCAGCAGCGGCGGACTGAACAATCAGCCCCAGCATTTT.

This clone was counted a single time. J is TRBJ1-2 and V is TRBV11-3; 7 nucleotides agree with TRBD1. CDR3 length: 16 residues. V lost 4 bases, J lost 0 bases, and 8 bases stayed unmatched. Germline CDR1 is SGHNT and CDR2 is YENEEA. CDR3 residues: CASSSIYQGANYGYTF. Written as DNA, the CDR3 is TGTGCCAGCAGCTCCATCTACCAGGGGGCTAACTATGGCTACACCTTC. The whole variable domain, remainder taken from reference TRBV11-3 and TRBJ1-2, is EAGVVQSPRYKIIEKKQPVAFWCNPISGHNTLYWYLQNLGQGPELLIRYENEEAVDDSQLPKDRFSAERLKGVDSTLKIQPAELGDSAVYLCASSSIYQGANYGYTFGSGTRLTVV.

The gene calls are TRBV10-1 and TRBJ1-1, with 8 positions matching TRBD1. Germline loops: CDR1 WNHNN, CDR2 SYGVQD (reference sequence). V shed 5 bases and J 6 bases; nucleotides not matched to a gene: 5. CDR3 length: 13 residues. The DNA of the CDR3 is TGCGCCAGCAGTCTAAGACAGGGGTCTGAAGCTTTCTTT. It yields the protein CASSLRQGSEAFF.

With regard to this clone: Other DNA sequences in the sample encode the same CDR3. This rearrangement joins TRBV5-1 to TRBJ1-1; possibly TRBD1 for D (6 bases). Trimming cost V 6 bases and J 0 bases, with 12 bases left between them. Germline CDR1 SGHRS, CDR2 YFSETQ. CDR3 length equals 14 residues. CDR3 region: CASIEDSLNTEAFF. In nucleotides, the CDR3 is TGCGCCAGCATCGAGGACAGCTTGAACACTGAAGCTTTCTTT.

J is TRBJ2-7 and V is TRBV30; 9 bases agree with TRBD2. There are 15 residues in the CDR3. The junction had 7 bases not matched to a gene; V was cut back by 3 bases and J by 1 base. Looked up from germline, CDR1 is GTSNPN and CDR2 is SVGIG (reference sequence). CDR3 protein: CAWRLWRGGSYEQYF. Here the CDR3 DNA reads TGTGCCTGGAGGCTTTGGCGGGGGGGATCCTACGAGCAGTACTTC.

This clone was seen once. The rearrangement links TRBV3-1 (or the pseudogene TRBV3-2) to TRBJ2-3; 8 bases match TRBD2. The CDR3 extends over 15 amino acids. V trimming: 6 bases; J trimming: 3 bases; junction bases outside the gene matches: 8. Per the germline V gene, CDR1 is LGHDT and CDR2 is YNNKEL (reference sequence). The CDR3 sequence: CASSRGGPRTDTQYF. Written as DNA, the CDR3 is TGTGCCAGCAGTCGCGGGGGGCCAAGGACAGATACGCAGTATTTT.

The rearrangement joins TRBV19 to TRBJ1-2; no clear D gene. CDR3 size: 14 residues. CDR1 LNHDA and CDR2 SQIVND come from the germline V gene (reference sequence). V dropped 4 bases and J dropped 4 bases, with 13 bases sitting between them. As DNA, the CDR3 is TGTGCCAGTAGTAACGCCCCATCGGGCTATGGCTACACCTTC. This gives the protein CASSNAPSGYGYTF.

CDR3 nucleotides: TGCGCCAGCAGCTTGGGGAGTCGCAATGAGCAGTTCTTC. It translates to CASSLGSRNEQFF. The rearrangement joins TRBV5-1 to TRBJ2-1; D remains ambiguous. Germline V CDR1 and CDR2: SGHRS, YFSETQ. V was cut by 0 bases and J by 6 bases, with 7 bases left in between. This CDR3 has 13 residues.

CDR3 region: CASSLRTGASNNYGYTF. CDR3 DNA sequence: TGTGCCAGCAGCTTGCGGACAGGGGCCTCCAATAACTATGGCTACACCTTC. This sequence joins TRBV5-5 and TRBJ1-2, with 9 bases lining up with TRBD1. Looked up from germline, CDR1 is SGHKS and CDR2 is YYEKEE (reference sequence). The CDR3 has 17 residues. V lost 1 base and J lost 1; bases outside the gene matches: 8. Together with reference TRBV5-5 and TRBJ1-2, the CDR3 gives the full variable domain: DAGVTQSPTHLIKTRGQQVTLRCSPISGHKSVSWYQQVLGQGPQFIFQYYEKEERGRGNFPDRFSARQFPNYSSELNVNALLLGDSALYLCASSLRTGASNNYGYTFGSGTRLTVV.

A word on this clone: Germline and junction disagree at one end, which may indicate a read error. The J gene is TRBJ1-1, the V gene TRBV6-5; D may be TRBD1 (6 bases). This CDR3 has 15 residues. Germline CDR1 and CDR2: MNHEY and SVGAGI. This CDR3 reads CASSDSGQGSTEAFF. The DNA of the CDR3 is TGTGCCAGCAGTGACTCGGGGCAGGGGTCCACTGAAGCTTTCTTT.

The rearrangement uses TRBV7-6 and TRBJ1-4; 9 nucleotides line up with TRBD1. Unmatched junction bases numbered 10, after V lost 7 bases and J lost 7 bases. The CDR3 is 15 residues long. Germline loops: CDR1 SGHVS, CDR2 FNYEAQ. The CDR3 region has the DNA TGTGCCAGCAAAGGTTCCGGGACAGGGCTTGAAAAACTGTTTTTT. It encodes CASKGSGTGLEKLFF.

The chain is built from TRBV24-1 and TRBJ1-1; tentative D call: TRBD1 (5 bases). V gave up 7 bases and J gave up 11 bases, with 16 bases separating them. The CDR3 loop spans 12 amino acids. Germline CDR1 is KGHDR and CDR2 is SFDVKD. CDR3 coding DNA: TGTGCCACCAGCTTATCGTCAGGGAACGCTTTCTTT. It yields the protein CATSLSSGNAFF.

The chain links TRBV30 to TRBJ2-5; D is undetermined. The CDR3 runs 12 residues. Germline lookup yields CDR1 GTSNPN and CDR2 SVGIG (reference sequence). V dropped 1 base and J dropped 2 bases, with 5 bases sitting between them. The CDR3: CAWSDKQETQYF. The DNA of the CDR3 is TGTGCCTGGAGTGACAAACAAGAGACCCAGTACTTC.

This clone was counted a few times. The V and J genes are TRBV19 and TRBJ1-2, with 7 bases that match TRBD1. V was clipped by 2 bases and J by 5 bases; unmatched bases: 5. The CDR3 has 14 amino acids. Germline V gene lookup returns CDR1 LNHDA and CDR2 SQIVND (reference sequence). The CDR3 sequence: CASSITAGGYGYTF. The CDR3 DNA reads TGTGCCAGTAGTATAACCGCAGGGGGTTATGGCTACACCTTC.

CDR3 nucleotide sequence: TGTGCCAGCAGCTTAGGCAGGGCATTTGTCAATGAGCAGTTCTTC. Translated, it gives CASSLGRAFVNEQFF. The J gene is TRBJ2-1, the V gene TRBV7-9; perhaps TRBD1 as D (5 bases). With 1 base removed from V and 6 bases from J, the gap between germline ends came to 13 bases. Germline lookup yields CDR1 SEHNR and CDR2 FQNEAQ (reference sequence). The CDR3 runs 15 residues.

CDR3 nucleotide sequence: TGTGCCAGCAGCGAGGGACTAGTGAGCACAGATACGCAGTATTTT. It codes for CASSEGLVSTDTQYF. V gene TRBV5-6 combines with J gene TRBJ2-3, with 8 nucleotides matching TRBD2. Germline CDR1 reads SGHDT; CDR2 reads YYEEEE. CDR3 length equals 15 residues. J was trimmed by 0 bases and V by 4 bases; bases with no gene match: 4.

The CDR3 DNA sequence: TGTGCCAGTAGTAAAAGCCAGGTTAACACCGGGGAGCTGTTTTTT. Protein product: CASSKSQVNTGELFF. The chain links TRBV19 to TRBJ2-2; D remains ambiguous. From germline, CDR1 is LNHDA and CDR2 SQIVND (reference sequence). The germline V and J ends were trimmed by 4 bases and 2 bases, with 11 bases remaining between them. The CDR3 extends over 15 amino acids.